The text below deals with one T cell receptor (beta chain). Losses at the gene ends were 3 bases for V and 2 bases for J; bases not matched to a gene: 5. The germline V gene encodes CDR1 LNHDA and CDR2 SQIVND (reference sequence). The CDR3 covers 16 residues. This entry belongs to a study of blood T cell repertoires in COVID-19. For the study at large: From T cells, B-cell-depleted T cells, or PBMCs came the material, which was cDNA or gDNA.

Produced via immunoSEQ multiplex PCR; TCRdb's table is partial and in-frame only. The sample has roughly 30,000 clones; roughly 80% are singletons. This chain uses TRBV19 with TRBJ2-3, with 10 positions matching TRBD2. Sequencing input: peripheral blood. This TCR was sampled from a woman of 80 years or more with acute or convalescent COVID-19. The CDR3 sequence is CASSIFSGRLTDTQYF. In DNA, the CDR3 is TGTGCCAGTAGTATTTTTAGCGGGAGGCTCACAGATACGCAGTATTTT.